This is a list of T cell receptor beta chains from one sample in a study of regulatory T cells in long-lasting Graves disease. TCRdb processed the multiplex PCR reads anew with MiXCR; each CDR3 protein has one entry. The sample gives 350,000 to 450,000 distinct CDR3 sequences, about a fifth of which show up once; under 25% is in the top ten. Material: peripheral blood mononuclear cells (PBMCs), obtained when the disease was refractory, from a patient treated with antithyroid drugs. These receptors were taken from a female donor with Graves disease. Both conserved end residues are part of each CDR3. D genes are given only for firm matches. For some rows the clone size is stated as once, few or many, or as a class when expanded; others skip it.

size,J,D,V,DNA,CDR3
many,TRBJ2-7,NA,TRBV7-9,TGTGCCAGCTCATCCTCCGGGACATCCTACGAGCAGTACTTC,CASSSSGTSYEQYF
NA,TRBJ1-5,TRBD1,TRBV5-8,TGTGCCAGCAGCTTGGGGACAGGGGGCATGCAGCCCCAGCATTTT,CASSLGTGGMQPQHF
few,TRBJ2-1,TRBD2,TRBV2,TGTGCCAGCAGTGGAGTGAGGCGGGAGATTTTCAATGAGCAGTTCTTC,CASSGVRREIFNEQFF
many,TRBJ2-1,NA,TRBV28,TGTGCCAGCAGTTTAGTCTGGAGCGGCGACAATGAGCAGTTCTTC,CASSLVWSGDNEQFF
many,TRBJ1-6,NA,TRBV12-3/TRBV12-4,TGTGCCAGCAGTTTAGTCCCCAATTCACCCCTCCACTTT,CASSLVPNSPLHF
many,TRBJ2-5,TRBD2,TRBV12-3/TRBV12-4,TGTGCCAGCAGCTTAGCGGGAACCGAGACCCAGTACTTC,CASSLAGTETQYF
many,TRBJ2-5,TRBD2,TRBV27,TGTGCCAGCAGTTTATCCAAATCTACTAGCGGGAAAGAGACCCAGTACTTC,CASSLSKSTSGKETQYF
many,TRBJ1-1,NA,TRBV7-2,TGTGCCAGCAGCCCACCGCGGGGGGGTAACACTGAAGCTTTCTTT,CASSPPRGGNTEAFF
NA,TRBJ2-7,TRBD2,TRBV27,TGTGCCAGCAGCTGGGGAGGGGCTCCCTCCTACGAGCAGTACTTC,CASSWGGAPSYEQYF
few,TRBJ2-7,NA,TRBV6-2/TRBV6-3,TGTGCCAGCAGTTACGAAAGGGACAAGCAGTACTTC,CASSYERDKQYF
few,TRBJ1-2,NA,TRBV9,TGTGCCAGCAGCCCAGAGGAGGGCCCGAACTATGGCTACACCTTC,CASSPEEGPNYGYTF
NA,TRBJ1-6,NA,TRBV27,TGTGCCAGCAGTTTATTGGCCACTAATTCACCCCTCCACTTT,CASSLLATNSPLHF
NA,TRBJ2-3,NA,TRBV7-2,TGTGCCAGCACCGCCTGGGGGCTTGTGAATACGCAGTATTTT,CASTAWGLVNTQYF
many,TRBJ1-2,TRBD1,TRBV28,TGTGCCAGCAGTTTGCAGGGGGCAACGGGCTACACCTTC,CASSLQGATGYTF
NA,TRBJ1-1,NA,TRBV4-1,TGCGCCAGCAGCCAGCGGGACGACATGAACACTGAAGCTTTCTTT,CASSQRDDMNTEAFF
many,TRBJ1-6,NA,TRBV15,TGTGCCACCAGCAGAGAGTCGGCAGGATCGGGTTCACCCCTCCACTTT,CATSRESAGSGSPLHF
many,TRBJ1-2,NA,TRBV14,TGTGCCAGCAGCCGGGACGGACTCTATGGCTACACCTTC,CASSRDGLYGYTF
NA,TRBJ1-1,NA,TRBV6-5,TGTGCCAGCAGTTACGTGGCCGGAGGCACTGAAGCTTTCTTT,CASSYVAGGTEAFF
NA,TRBJ2-5,NA,TRBV7-9,TGTGCCAGCAGCTTTATGCCGCTCGAGACCCAGTACTTC,CASSFMPLETQYF
many,TRBJ2-2,TRBD1,TRBV24-1,TGTGCCACCAGTGTTAGGGGGCAGAGGACCGGGGAGCTGTTTTTT,CATSVRGQRTGELFF
NA,TRBJ2-2,TRBD2,TRBV25-1,TGTGCCAGCAGTGAATGGGGGACTAGCGTAAACACCGGGGAGCTGTTTTTT,CASSEWGTSVNTGELFF
NA,TRBJ2-3,NA,TRBV20-1,TGCAGTGCTAGAGTGGCGAGGGAGGCTCCAGATACGCAGTATTTT,CSARVAREAPDTQYF
NA,TRBJ2-4,NA,TRBV10-3,TGTGCCATCAGTGAGTCTCGAGGTCAGGGTAAAAACAAAAACATTCAGTACTTC,CAISESRGQGKNKNIQYF
NA,TRBJ2-7,TRBD1,TRBV29-1,TGCAGCGCTAGACAGGGGAGCTCCTACGAGCAGTACTTC,CSARQGSSYEQYF
many,TRBJ2-7,NA,TRBV28,TGTGCCAGCAGCATAAGGACAGCGGGGCCCCGCTCCTACGAGCAGTACTTC,CASSIRTAGPRSYEQYF
NA,TRBJ1-1,NA,TRBV10-3,TGTGCCATCACGGAGGGGTTGAACACTGAAGCTTTCTTT,CAITEGLNTEAFF
many,TRBJ1-6,TRBD1,TRBV6-1,TGTGCCAGCAGGGAGGGACAGGGCATCAATTCACCCCTCCACTTT,CASREGQGINSPLHF
NA,TRBJ1-1,NA,TRBV6-1,TGTGCCAGCAGATTGACCGGGGACACTGAAGCTTTCTTT,CASRLTGDTEAFF
many,TRBJ2-5,NA,TRBV10-1,TGCGCCAGCAGTGGTGACTTAGAGACCCAGTACTTC,CASSGDLETQYF
NA,TRBJ1-1,NA,TRBV18,TGTGCCAGCTCACCAACGGGGGCCTCGAACACTGAAGCTTTCTTT,CASSPTGASNTEAFF
NA,TRBJ2-3,NA,TRBV28,TGTGCCAGCAATTATCTTCGCACAGATACGCAGTATTTT,CASNYLRTDTQYF
NA,TRBJ1-4,NA,TRBV5-6,TGTGCCAGCGGAACCTGGGGATCAACTAATGAAAAACTGTTTTTT,CASGTWGSTNEKLFF
many,TRBJ2-7,NA,TRBV28,TGTGCCAGCAGTTTACCAGGATTCTCCTACGAGCAGTACTTC,CASSLPGFSYEQYF
many,TRBJ1-2,NA,TRBV7-2,TGTGCCAGCAGCTTAGTCGCAATGGAGGGATATGGCTACACCTTC,CASSLVAMEGYGYTF
once,TRBJ1-5,NA,TRBV11-2,TGTGCCAGCAGCTTAGGGACAGTTAGCAATCAGCCCCAGCATTTT,CASSLGTVSNQPQHF
NA,TRBJ1-2,NA,TRBV5-1,TGCGCCAGCGGCATGACAGGTTCCTATGGCTACACCTTC,CASGMTGSYGYTF
many,TRBJ2-7,TRBD1,TRBV27,TGTGCCAGCAGTTCTTGGACAGGGCAAGGGGAGCAGTACTTC,CASSSWTGQGEQYF
many,TRBJ2-7,NA,TRBV28,TGTGCCAGCAGTTTTTCACCGGTATACGAGCAGTACTTC,CASSFSPVYEQYF
few,TRBJ2-7,NA,TRBV6-2/TRBV6-3,TGTGCCAGCAGATATGGGACGACTGGGTACGAGCAGTACTTC,CASRYGTTGYEQYF